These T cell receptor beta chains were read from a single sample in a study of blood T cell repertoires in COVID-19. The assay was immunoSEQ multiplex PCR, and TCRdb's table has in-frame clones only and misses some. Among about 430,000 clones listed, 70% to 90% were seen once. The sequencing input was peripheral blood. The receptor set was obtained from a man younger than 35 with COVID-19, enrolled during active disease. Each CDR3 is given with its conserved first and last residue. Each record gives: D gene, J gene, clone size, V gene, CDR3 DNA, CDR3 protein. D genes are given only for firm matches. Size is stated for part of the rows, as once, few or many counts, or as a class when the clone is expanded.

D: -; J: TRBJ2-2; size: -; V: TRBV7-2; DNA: TGTGCCAGCAGCTTAGGGTATCGGGGGACCCACACCGGGGAGCTGTTTTTT; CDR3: CASSLGYRGTHTGELFF
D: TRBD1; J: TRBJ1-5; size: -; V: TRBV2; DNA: TGTGCCAGCACACCCGGGACAGGAGAACAGCCCCAGCATTTT; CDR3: CASTPGTGEQPQHF
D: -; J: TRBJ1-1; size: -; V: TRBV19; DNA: TGTGCCACCATGATTGGGGACTCGAGGGAAGCTTTCTTT; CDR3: CATMIGDSREAFF
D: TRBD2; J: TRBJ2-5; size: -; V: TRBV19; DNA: TGTGCCAGTACCCACGGGACTAGCGGACAAGAGACCCAGTACTTC; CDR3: CASTHGTSGQETQYF
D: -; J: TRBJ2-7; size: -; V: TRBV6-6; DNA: TGTGCCAGCAGTTCACCGGGGGACGTGTACGAGCAGTACTTC; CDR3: CASSSPGDVYEQYF
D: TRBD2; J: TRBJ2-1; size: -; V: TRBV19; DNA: TGTGCCAGTAGTTTAACGAGCGGGACCTACTCCTACAATGAGCAGTTCTTC; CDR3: CASSLTSGTYSYNEQFF
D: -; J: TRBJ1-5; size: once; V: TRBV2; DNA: TGTGCCAGCCAAGGGGTCGTTGGCAATCAGCCCCAGCATTTT; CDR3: CASQGVVGNQPQHF
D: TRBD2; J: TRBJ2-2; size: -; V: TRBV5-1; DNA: TGCGCCAGCAGCCCCGGGACTAGCGGCACCGGGGAGCTGTTTTTT; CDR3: CASSPGTSGTGELFF
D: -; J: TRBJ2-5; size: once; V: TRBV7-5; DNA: TGTGTCAGAAGCTTAAAAGGGGGAGAGACCCAGTACTTC; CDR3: CVRSLKGGETQYF
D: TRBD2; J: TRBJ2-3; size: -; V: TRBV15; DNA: TGTGCCACCAGCAGAGACCTGGGCACTAGCGGGGGAGGATGGGGCACAGATACGCAGTATTTT; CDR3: CATSRDLGTSGGGWGTDTQYF
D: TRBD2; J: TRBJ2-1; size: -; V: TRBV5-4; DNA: TGTGCCAGCAGTCCGACTAGCGGGGTCAACAATGAGCAGTTCTTC; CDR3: CASSPTSGVNNEQFF
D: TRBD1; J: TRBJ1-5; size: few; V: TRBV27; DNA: TGTGCCAGCAGGCCGGGACAGGGCAATCAGCCCCAGCATTTT; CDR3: CASRPGQGNQPQHF
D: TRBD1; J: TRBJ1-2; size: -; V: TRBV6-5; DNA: TGTGCCAGCAGCTCAATGGGACAGTATGGCTACACCTTC; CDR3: CASSSMGQYGYTF
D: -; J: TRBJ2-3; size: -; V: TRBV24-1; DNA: TGTGCCACCAGTGATGGGGCTTACACAGATACGCAGTATTTT; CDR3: CATSDGAYTDTQYF
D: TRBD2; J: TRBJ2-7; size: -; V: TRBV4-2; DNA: TGTGCCAGCAGCCAAGGGGTCGGGTCTAGCGGGAGTATCTACGAGCAGTACTTC; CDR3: CASSQGVGSSGSIYEQYF
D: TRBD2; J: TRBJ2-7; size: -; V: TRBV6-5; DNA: TGTGCCACCAGGGCGGGGGACTCCTCCTACGAGCAGTACTTC; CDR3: CATRAGDSSYEQYF
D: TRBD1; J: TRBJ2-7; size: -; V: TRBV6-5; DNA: TGTGCCAGCACCGCGGACAGGGCTATCTCCGAGCAGTACTTC; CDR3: CASTADRAISEQYF
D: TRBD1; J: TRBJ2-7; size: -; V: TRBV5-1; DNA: TGCGCCAGCAGGGCCGGGACAGGGGGCGGGGAGCAGTACTTC; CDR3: CASRAGTGGGEQYF
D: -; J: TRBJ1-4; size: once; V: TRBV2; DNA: TGTGCCTGGAGAGGAGAAGAAAAACTGTTTTTT; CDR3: CAWRGEEKLFF
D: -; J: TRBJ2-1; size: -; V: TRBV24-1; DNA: TGTGCCACCAGTGATTTCGGCCAGGGGTCCTACAATGAGCAGTTCTTC; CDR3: CATSDFGQGSYNEQFF
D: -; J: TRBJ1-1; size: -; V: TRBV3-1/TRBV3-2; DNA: TGTGCCAGCAGCCGAAACAGATATATGAACACTGAAGCTTTCTTT; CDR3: CASSRNRYMNTEAFF
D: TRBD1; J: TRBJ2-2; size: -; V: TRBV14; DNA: TGTGCCAGCAGCCGGAATACGGGACAGGGGGTGATCGGGGAGCTGTTTTTT; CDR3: CASSRNTGQGVIGELFF
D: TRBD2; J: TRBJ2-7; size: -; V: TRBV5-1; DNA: TGCGCCAGCAGCTTGGTAGCGGGAGGGGCATCCGACGAGCAGTACTTC; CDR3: CASSLVAGGASDEQYF
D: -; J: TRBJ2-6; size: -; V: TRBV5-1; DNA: TGCGCCAGCAGCTCCTACCTAGGTGGGGCCAACGTCCTGACTTTC; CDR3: CASSSYLGGANVLTF
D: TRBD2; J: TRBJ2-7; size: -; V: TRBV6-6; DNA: TGTGCCAGCAGTGCCCGCGGGGGACCGGAGCAGTACTTC; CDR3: CASSARGGPEQYF
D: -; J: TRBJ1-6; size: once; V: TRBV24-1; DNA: TGTGCCACCAGTGAGCGGTTGAATTCACCCCTCCACTTT; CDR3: CATSERLNSPLHF
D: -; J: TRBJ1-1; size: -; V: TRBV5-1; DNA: TGCGCCAGCAGCTTGGGGGTGGGCCGGGGAACTGAAGCTTTCTTT; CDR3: CASSLGVGRGTEAFF
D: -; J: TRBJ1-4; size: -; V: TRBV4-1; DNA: TGCGCCAGCAGCCCTCGGACAAGGGCTGCTAATGAAAAACTGTTTTTT; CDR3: CASSPRTRAANEKLFF
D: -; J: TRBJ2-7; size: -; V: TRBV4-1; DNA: TGCGCCAGCAGCCAAGGATCAGGTTCCTACGAGCAGTACTTC; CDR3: CASSQGSGSYEQYF
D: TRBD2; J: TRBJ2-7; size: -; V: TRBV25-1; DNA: TGTGCCAGCAGTGCGCCCCGACTAGCGGAATACTACGAGCAGTACTTC; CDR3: CASSAPRLAEYYEQYF
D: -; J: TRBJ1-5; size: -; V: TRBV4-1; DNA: TGCGCCAGCAGCCAAGTCGGACAGCTGAATCAGCCCCAGCATTTT; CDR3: CASSQVGQLNQPQHF
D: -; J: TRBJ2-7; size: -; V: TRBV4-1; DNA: TGCGCCAGCAGCCAAGAAGCACAGACCTACGAGCAGTACTTC; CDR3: CASSQEAQTYEQYF
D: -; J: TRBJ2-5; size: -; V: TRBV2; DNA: TGTGCCGGACGTGTAGGTGAAGAGGGACAAGAGACCCAGTACTTC; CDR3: CAGRVGEEGQETQYF
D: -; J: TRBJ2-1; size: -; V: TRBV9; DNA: TGTGCCAGCAGCCCGCAGGGTATTGAGCAGTTCTTC; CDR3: CASSPQGIEQFF
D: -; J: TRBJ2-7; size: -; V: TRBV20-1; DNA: TGCAGTGCTAGTGGCGCGGGGTCTTTCGAGCAGTACTTC; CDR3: CSASGAGSFEQYF
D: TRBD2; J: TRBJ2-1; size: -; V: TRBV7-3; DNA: TGTGCCAGCAGGCTAGCGGGAAGAGGTAATGAGCAGTTCTTC; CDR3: CASRLAGRGNEQFF
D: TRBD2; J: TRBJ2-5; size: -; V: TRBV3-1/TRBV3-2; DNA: TGTGCCAGCAGCCAAGACGTTCTAGCGGGGGTCCAAGAGACCCAGTACTTC; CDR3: CASSQDVLAGVQETQYF
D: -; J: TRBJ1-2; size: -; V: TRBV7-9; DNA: TGTGCCAGCAGCCCCGTCGGTTTCGGTGAGGGCTATGGCTACACCTTC; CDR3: CASSPVGFGEGYGYTF
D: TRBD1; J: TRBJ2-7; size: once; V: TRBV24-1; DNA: TGTGCCACCAGTGATTTGCACCCCGGGACAGGGGTGTACGAGCAGTACTTC; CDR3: CATSDLHPGTGVYEQYF
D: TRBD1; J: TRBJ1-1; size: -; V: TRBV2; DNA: TGTGCCAGCAGTCAATTGGGGACAGGGGATGGCACTGAAGCTTTCTTT; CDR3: CASSQLGTGDGTEAFF
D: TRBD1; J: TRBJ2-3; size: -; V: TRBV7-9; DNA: TGTGCCAGCAGCTCCACATCTCTGTCGGGACAGAGCACAGATACGCAGTATTTT; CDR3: CASSSTSLSGQSTDTQYF
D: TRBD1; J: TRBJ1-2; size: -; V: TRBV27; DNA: TGTGCCAGCAGTCTTTCAGGGGGCATTAATGGCTACACCTTC; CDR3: CASSLSGGINGYTF
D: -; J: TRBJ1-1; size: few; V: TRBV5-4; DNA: TGTGCCAGCAGCCGGGGGGGCTCCAACACTGAAGCTTTCTTT; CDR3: CASSRGGSNTEAFF
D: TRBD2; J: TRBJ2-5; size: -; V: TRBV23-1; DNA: TGCGCCAGCAGTCTTGTTCGGGGGGGAGAGACCCAGTACTTC; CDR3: CASSLVRGGETQYF
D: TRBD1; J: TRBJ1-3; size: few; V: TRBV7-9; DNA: TGTGCCAGCAGTGAACAGGGGGCGGCTGGAAACACCATATATTTT; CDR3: CASSEQGAAGNTIYF
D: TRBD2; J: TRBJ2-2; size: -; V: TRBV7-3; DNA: TGTGCCAGCAGCCGGGAGGGCCTTGGCGTCGGGGAGCTGTTTTTT; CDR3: CASSREGLGVGELFF
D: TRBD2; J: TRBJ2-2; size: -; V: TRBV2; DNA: TGTGCCAGCAGTGAGCCCCCTAGCGGGAGGGGCTCGAACACCGGGGAGCTGTTTTTT; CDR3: CASSEPPSGRGSNTGELFF
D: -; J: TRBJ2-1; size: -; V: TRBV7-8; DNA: TGTGCCAGCAGCTTAGGTGGAGGGGACGAACGGTTCTTC; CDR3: CASSLGGGDERFF
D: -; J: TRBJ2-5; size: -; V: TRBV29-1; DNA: TGCAGCGTTGAAAAACAGGGATCTTTCTTTAAGACCCAGTACTTC; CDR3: CSVEKQGSFFKTQYF
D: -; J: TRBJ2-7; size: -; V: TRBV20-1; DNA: TGCAGTGCTAGAGATCGGGTCGAGCAGTACTTC; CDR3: CSARDRVEQYF